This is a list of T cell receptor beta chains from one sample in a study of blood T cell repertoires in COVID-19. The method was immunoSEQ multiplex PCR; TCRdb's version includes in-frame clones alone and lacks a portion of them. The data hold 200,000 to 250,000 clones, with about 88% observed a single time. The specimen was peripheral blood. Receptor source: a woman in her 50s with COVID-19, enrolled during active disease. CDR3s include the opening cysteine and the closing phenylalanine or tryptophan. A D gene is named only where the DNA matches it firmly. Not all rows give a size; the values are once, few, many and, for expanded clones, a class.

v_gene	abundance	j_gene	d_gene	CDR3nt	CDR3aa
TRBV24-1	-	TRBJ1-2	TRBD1	TGTGCCACCAGTGTTACAGGGGGCTCTGGCTACACCTTC	CATSVTGGSGYTF
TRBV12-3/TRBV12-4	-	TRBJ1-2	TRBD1	TGTGCCAGCAGTTCACAGGGGGCCTATGGCTACACCTTC	CASSSQGAYGYTF
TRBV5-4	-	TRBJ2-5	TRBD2	TGTGCCAGCAGCTTGGAGGGGACTAGCGGGGGGGCCGGAGAGACCCAGTACTTC	CASSLEGTSGGAGETQYF
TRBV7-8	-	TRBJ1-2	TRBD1	TGTGCCAGCAGCCGACGACAGGGTTACGGCTACACCTTC	CASSRRQGYGYTF
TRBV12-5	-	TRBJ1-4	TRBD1	TGTGCTAGTGGTCCCGGACAGGGCTTAAATGAAAAACTGTTTTTT	CASGPGQGLNEKLFF
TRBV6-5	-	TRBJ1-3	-	TGTGCCAGCAGTTACCGGGGGAGCTCTGGAAACACCATATATTTT	CASSYRGSSGNTIYF
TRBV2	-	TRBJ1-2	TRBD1	TGTGCCAGGGGGGACAGGGGGCAAGGTTATGGCTACACCTTC	CARGDRGQGYGYTF
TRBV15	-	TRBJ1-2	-	TGTGCCACCAGCAGAGAAGGGGTTGGCTATGGCTACACCTTC	CATSREGVGYGYTF
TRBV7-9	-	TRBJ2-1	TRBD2	TGTGCCAGCAGCTTAGCTATTCGACTAGCGGGGGGAGGAAATGAGCAGTTCTTC	CASSLAIRLAGGGNEQFF
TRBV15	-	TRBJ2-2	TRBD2	TGTGCCACCAGTGGACTAGGCTACACCGGGGAGCTGTTTTTT	CATSGLGYTGELFF
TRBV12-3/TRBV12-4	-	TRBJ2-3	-	TGTGCCAGCACCCAGCTGAGCGGAGATACGCAGTATTTT	CASTQLSGDTQYF
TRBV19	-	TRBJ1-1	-	TGTGCCAGTAGTATAACTGGGAGGTCTGAAGCTTTCTTT	CASSITGRSEAFF
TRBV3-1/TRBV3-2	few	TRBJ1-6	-	TGTGCCAGCAGCCAATCAACAGGGTCCTGGAGTTCACCCCTCCACTTT	CASSQSTGSWSSPLHF
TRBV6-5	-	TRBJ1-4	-	TGTGCCAGCACGGTGGCGGCGTTTAATGAAAAACTGTTTTTT	CASTVAAFNEKLFF
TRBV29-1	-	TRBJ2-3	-	TGCAGCGTTGAAGTCCCTACCACAGATACGCAGTATTTT	CSVEVPTTDTQYF
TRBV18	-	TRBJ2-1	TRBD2	TGTGCCAGCTCACCTAGAAGGAGCCATAGCGGGGCGAATGAGCAGTTCTTC	CASSPRRSHSGANEQFF
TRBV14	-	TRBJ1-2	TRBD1	TGTGCCAGCAGCCATCGACAGGGGGCACAATTCTATGGCTACACCTTC	CASSHRQGAQFYGYTF
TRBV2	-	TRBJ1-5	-	TGTGCCAGCGGACAAAATCAGCCCCAGCATTTT	CASGQNQPQHF
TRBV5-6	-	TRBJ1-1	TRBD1	TGTGCCAGCAGCCCCCTACAGGGGGCGGACACTGAAGCTTTCTTT	CASSPLQGADTEAFF
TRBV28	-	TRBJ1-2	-	TGTGCCAGCAGTGGTAGCGAGCAGGGCTACACCTTC	CASSGSEQGYTF
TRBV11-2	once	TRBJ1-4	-	TGTGCCAGCAGCTTCGCGGACAGTAGAGGAAAACTGTTTTTT	CASSFADSRGKLFF
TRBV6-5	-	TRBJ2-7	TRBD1	TGTGCCAGCAGCCGCGGGACAGGGGCCCCCTACGAGCAGTACTTC	CASSRGTGAPYEQYF
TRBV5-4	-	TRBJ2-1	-	TGTGCCAGCAGCTCCCTTGAGGGGACAAGGATAGGCGAGCAGTTCTTC	CASSSLEGTRIGEQFF
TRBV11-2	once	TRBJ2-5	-	TGTGCCAGCAGCTTAGTACCAGATTACCAAGAGACCCAGTACTTC	CASSLVPDYQETQYF
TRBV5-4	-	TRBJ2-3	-	TGTGCCAGCGGCCGAGGGAGGCCCGGTACGCAGTATTTT	CASGRGRPGTQYF
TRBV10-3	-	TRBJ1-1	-	TGTGCCATCAGTGAGTCGCCGGGGGAGGGAGCTTTCTTT	CAISESPGEGAFF
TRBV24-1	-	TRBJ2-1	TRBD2	TGTGCCACCAGTGATTCCCTCGGACTAGTCGAGAATGAGCAGTTCTTC	CATSDSLGLVENEQFF
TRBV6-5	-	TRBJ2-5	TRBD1	TGTGCCAGCAGTCTAGACAGGGGTAAAGAGACCCAGTACTTC	CASSLDRGKETQYF
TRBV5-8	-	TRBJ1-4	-	TGTGCCAGCAGCTTTAGGGGACTTGCAACTAATGAAAAACTGTTTTTT	CASSFRGLATNEKLFF
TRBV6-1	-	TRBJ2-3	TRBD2	TGTGCCAGCAGTGACCGGGGGGGTACGGTAGATACGCAGTATTTT	CASSDRGGTVDTQYF
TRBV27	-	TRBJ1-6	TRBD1	TGTGCCAGCAGTGTGGACAGGGGAAGAGATTCACCCCTCCACTTT	CASSVDRGRDSPLHF
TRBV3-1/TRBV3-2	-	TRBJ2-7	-	TGTGCCAGCAGCCAAGTAGACAGGACCTACGAGCAGTACTTC	CASSQVDRTYEQYF
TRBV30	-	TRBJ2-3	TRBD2	TGTGCCTGGAGTACCCCGGGACTAGCGGGGGATACGCAGTATTTT	CAWSTPGLAGDTQYF
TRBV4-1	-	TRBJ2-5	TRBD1	TGCGCCAGCAGCCAAGTTGAAAGGGGGCCGCAAACCCAGTACTTC	CASSQVERGPQTQYF
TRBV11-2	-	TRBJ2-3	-	TGTGCCAGCAGTCATTACAGGTTCACAGATACGCAGTATTTT	CASSHYRFTDTQYF